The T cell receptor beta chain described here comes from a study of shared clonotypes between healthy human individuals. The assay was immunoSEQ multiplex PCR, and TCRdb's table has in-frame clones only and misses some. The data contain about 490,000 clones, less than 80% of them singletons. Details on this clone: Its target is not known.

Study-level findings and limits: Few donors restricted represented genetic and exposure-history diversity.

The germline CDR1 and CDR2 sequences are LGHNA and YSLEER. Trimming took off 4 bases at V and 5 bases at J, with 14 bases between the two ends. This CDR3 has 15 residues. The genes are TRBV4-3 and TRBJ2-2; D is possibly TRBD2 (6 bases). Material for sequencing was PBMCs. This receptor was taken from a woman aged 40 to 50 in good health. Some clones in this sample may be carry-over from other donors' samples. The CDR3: CASSPRDRGTGELFF. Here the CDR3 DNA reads TGCGCCAGCAGCCCGCGGGACCGGGGGACCGGGGAGCTGTTTTTT.